The 14 T cell receptor beta chains given below trace back to one sample, sequenced in a study of cytomegalovirus exposure and HLA in healthy donors. In the PCR, 60 Vbeta and 13 Jbeta primers were used. The repertoire was sequenced with immunoSEQ multiplex PCR; TCRdb's copy has only in-frame clones and lacks some. Altogether 130,000 or so clones are present, approximately 82% being singletons, with the ten largest covering less than 2%. Sequenced sample: PBMCs. These receptors all come from a woman aged 40 to 55 in good health and CMV-seronegative.

The J gene is TRBJ1-1, the V gene TRBV7-9; TRBD1 is a possible D gene (5 bases). Germline loops: CDR1 SEHNR, CDR2 FQNEAQ (reference sequence). The CDR3 has 11 amino acids. The ends were cut back, 10 bases at V and 7 bases at J, with 13 bases in the middle. Here the CDR3 reads CAIRRGDEAFF. CDR3 nucleotides: TGTGCCATCCGGAGGGGAGATGAAGCTTTCTTT.

The rearrangement joins TRBV5-4 to TRBJ2-7, with a weak D call TRBD2 (6 bases). Germline V gives CDR1 SGHNT, CDR2 YYREEE (reference sequence). The length of the CDR3 is 14 residues. Trimming removed 0 bases at V and 2 bases at J, with 9 bases between. The CDR3 region has the DNA TGTGCCAGCAGCTTGGGACTAGGTACCTACGAGCAGTACTTC. The encoded protein is CASSLGLGTYEQYF.

The chain couples TRBV9 to TRBJ2-5; TRBD1 is a possible D gene (5 bases). The germline V gene encodes CDR1 SGDLS and CDR2 YYNGEE. The V and J ends lost 2 bases and 5 bases respectively, with 10 bases between them. The CDR3 has 13 amino acids. The CDR3 DNA sequence: TGTGCCAGCAGCGTTCAGGGTGGGGAGACCCAGTACTTC. Protein sequence: CASSVQGGETQYF.

The chain is built from TRBV2 and TRBJ1-1; 7 bases line up with TRBD1. The CDR3 length is 15 residues. Trimming took 4 bases from V and 1 from J; bases not matched to a gene: 6. Per the germline V gene, CDR1 is SNHLY and CDR2 is FYNNEI. The CDR3 region is CASSGQGMWNTEAFF. As DNA, the CDR3 is TGTGCCAGCAGTGGACAGGGTATGTGGAACACTGAAGCTTTCTTT.

The chain has TRBV28 and TRBJ1-1; D ambiguous. In germline, CDR1 is MDHEN, CDR2 SYDVKM. Trimming cost V 3 bases and J 4 bases, with 12 bases left between them. This CDR3 region has 14 residues. The CDR3 region is CASSLTSPGTEAFF. Here the CDR3 DNA reads TGTGCCAGCAGTTTGACCTCCCCGGGCACTGAAGCTTTCTTT.

This chain links TRBV28 with TRBJ1-6; a possible D gene is TRBD1 (5 bases). This CDR3 has 15 amino acids. CDR1 and CDR2 from the germline V gene are MDHEN and SYDVKM. V shed 2 bases and J shed 2 bases, with 7 bases lying between them. The CDR3 sequence: CASSLGRAYNSPLHF. DNA for the CDR3: TGTGCCAGCAGTTTAGGCAGGGCCTATAATTCACCCCTCCACTTT.

The chain has TRBV6-6 and TRBJ1-2; D may be TRBD1 (6 bases). This CDR3 has 12 amino acids. Trimming removed 3 bases from V and 8 bases from J, with 10 bases in between. Germline V gives CDR1 MNHNY, CDR2 SVGAGI (reference sequence). The CDR3 nucleotides read TGTGCCAGCAGTTATTCAGGGGACGGCTACACCTTC. Amino acid sequence: CASSYSGDGYTF.

Written as DNA, the CDR3 is TGTGCCAGCAGCTTGAGTTTGGGACAGCTTGAAGCTTTCTTT. Translation: CASSLSLGQLEAFF. The chain joins TRBV5-6 to TRBJ1-1; 7 bases match TRBD1. V trimming: 1 base; J trimming: 7 bases; junction bases outside the gene matches: 7. This CDR3 is 14 amino acids long. Germline-derived CDR1 and CDR2 are SGHDT and YYEEEE.

The rearrangement links TRBV7-8 to TRBJ2-2; 8 bases fit TRBD1. CDR1 is SGHVS and CDR2 is FQNEAQ in the germline V gene. The CDR3 is 14 residues long. Unmatched junction bases numbered 1, after V lost 1 base and J lost 6 bases. The CDR3 coding sequence is TGTGCCAGCAGCTTAGACAGGGGGGCCGGGGAGCTGTTTTTT. Translating gives CASSLDRGAGELFF.

The V call is TRBV7-9, the J call TRBJ2-5; D gene uncertain. Trimming left V 3 bases short and J 3 bases short, with 14 bases between. CDR3 length equals 15 residues. Germline V gene data show CDR1 as SEHNR and CDR2 as FQNEAQ (reference sequence). The CDR3, as DNA: TGTGCCAGCAGCTTCAGCTCAGGCAGAGAAGAGACCCAGTACTTC. Its translation is CASSFSSGREETQYF.

This clone was observed a few times. The genes are TRBV18 and TRBJ2-3; 7 nucleotides agree with TRBD2. Germline-derived CDR1 and CDR2 are KGHSH and LQKENI. J gave up 6 bases and V 2 bases, and 8 bases lay outside the gene matches. The CDR3 extends over 15 amino acids. The DNA of the CDR3 is TGTGCCAGCTCACCAGACGGGACTACCATCGATACGCAGTATTTT. Its protein product is CASSPDGTTIDTQYF. The full variable domain, its missing parts supplied by reference TRBV18 and TRBJ2-3, is NAGVMQNPRHLVRRRGQEARLRCSPMKGHSHVYWYRQLPEEGLKFMVYLQKENIIDESGMPKERFSAEFPKEGPSILRIQQVVRGDSAAYFCASSPDGTTIDTQYFGPGTRLTVL.

This chain connects TRBV5-4 to TRBJ2-5, with TRBD2 as a possible D gene (6 bases). Germline assignment: CDR1 SGHNT and CDR2 YYREEE (reference sequence). The CDR3 has 15 residues. The V end was cut by 3 bases, the J end by 1 base, with 13 bases between. The CDR3 coding sequence is TGTGCCAGCAGCTCCAAGTCTAGCGCCCAAGAGACCCAGTACTTC. Translated: CASSSKSSAQETQYF. The full variable domain, in which reference TRBV5-4 and TRBJ2-5 provide the parts outside the CDR3, is ETGVTQSPTHLIKTRGQQVTLRCSSQSGHNTVSWYQQALGQGPQFIFQYYREEENGRGNFPPRFSGLQFPNYSSELNVNALELDDSALYLCASSSKSSAQETQYFGPGTRLLVL.

The V and J genes are TRBV9 and TRBJ1-2; D possibly corresponds to TRBD1 (5 bases). Germline V lookup: CDR1 SGDLS, CDR2 YYNGEE. This CDR3 region has 15 residues. The V end was cut by 3 bases, the J end by 3 bases, with 15 bases between. The CDR3 sequence is CASSARDGGDYGYTF. Here the CDR3 DNA reads TGTGCCAGCAGCGCCCGGGACGGGGGGGACTATGGCTACACCTTC.

This chain connects TRBV28 to TRBJ1-3; D not resolved. CDR1 is MDHEN, CDR2 SYDVKM, per germline. This CDR3 contains 15 residues. V lost 6 bases and J lost 0, with 12 bases in between. The CDR3 sequence is CASRGVALSGNTIYF. The CDR3 nucleotides are TGTGCCAGCAGGGGAGTGGCTCTCTCTGGAAACACCATATATTTT.